The sequence of this TCR beta chain was determined in a study of blood T cell repertoires in COVID-19. Turning to the study itself: Samples came from the United States, Italy and Spain, spanning acute and convalescent COVID-19. PBMCs, B-cell-depleted T cells, or T cells were the source of the cDNA or gDNA that made up the material.

Germline V gene lookup returns CDR1 SGHTA and CDR2 FQGTGA. The CDR3 extends over 15 amino acids. Trimming removed 5 bases from V and 1 base from J, with 14 bases in between. In the authors' methods: The assay estimated nucleated cells by amplifying reference gene primers. Here immunoSEQ multiplex PCR was the method, and the copy in TCRdb shows in-frame clones only, minus some. V and J calls and clone size are copied from that table; D and trimming were computed from the DNA. In the table there are more than 250,000 clones, 70% to 90% of which are singletons. The sequenced material came from peripheral blood. The sequence derives from a man younger than 35 with active or convalescent COVID-19. The gene calls are TRBV7-3 and TRBJ2-5, with D possibly matching TRBD2 (5 bases). The CDR3 nucleotides read TGTGCCAGCAGCCCGAACGGACGGGGCCAAGAGACCCAGTACTTC. Residues: CASSPNGRGQETQYF.